This TCR beta chain was sequenced in a study of blood T cell repertoires in COVID-19. Study summary: Material from acute and convalescent COVID-19 was sourced from the United States, Italy and Spain. PBMCs, B-cell-depleted T cells, or T cells provided the cDNA or gDNA that made up the material.

J lost 8 bases, V lost 6 bases, and 6 bases had no gene match. The CDR3 covers 12 residues. In the authors' workflow: Amplifying reference gene primers gave estimates of nucleated cell counts. TCRdb keeps only in-frame clones here, not all; method: immunoSEQ multiplex PCR. V, J and clone size are those of that table, while D and trimming were read from the DNA. The sample lists 250,000 to 300,000 clones, roughly 84% occurring once. The TCR sequence derives from a young woman with acute or convalescent COVID-19. This chain links TRBV12-3 or TRBV12-4 with TRBJ2-7; TRBD1 agrees at 8 bases. Sequencing was carried out using peripheral blood. The CDR3 bases are TGTGCCAGCAGCCTGGACAGGGTTCAGCAGTACTTC. Translation: CASSLDRVQQYF.